One sample yielded the 27 T cell receptor beta chains listed below, sequenced in a study of CD4+ T cells in melanoma (dated by TCRdb to the early 2020s). The library was made by the immunoSEQ multiplex PCR assay. The immuneACCESS repertoire file appears here via TCRdb, limited to in-frame rearrangements. These files lack a portion of the clones; in checked studies, under half of the deficit traces to unresolved V genes, and the cause of the others is not known. A total of roughly 150,000 clones appear in this sample, about nine tenths of them only once. Jointly, the top ten make up approximately 1.4% of the sample. The receptors derive from a human donor with melanoma.

The V gene is TRBV19, the J gene TRBJ2-5, with 15 bases that match TRBD2. Germline CDR1 and CDR2: LNHDA and SQIVND (reference sequence). The V and J ends lost 5 bases and 5 bases, in that order; junction bases with no gene match: 6. The CDR3 runs 16 residues. CDR3 nucleotides: TGTGCCAGTAGTGCCGGACTAGCGGGGGGGCGTGAGACCCAGTACTTC. This sequence encodes CASSAGLAGGRETQYF.

The rearrangement links TRBV5-6 to TRBJ1-4; 8 bases align to TRBD1. Germline values: CDR1 SGHDT, CDR2 YYEEEE. V lost 3 bases, J lost 10 bases, and 5 bases stayed unmatched. CDR3 length: 13 amino acids. The CDR3 bases are TGTGCCAGCAGCTCGACAGGGGTAGGAAAACTGTTTTTT. Translating gives CASSSTGVGKLFF. The complete variable domain, with remaining parts taken from reference TRBV5-6 and TRBJ1-4, reads DAGVTQSPTHLIKTRGQQVTLRCSPKSGHDTVSWYQQALGQGPQFIFQYYEEEERQRGNFPDRFSGHQFPNYSSELNVNALLLGDSALYLCASSSTGVGKLFFGSGTQLSVL.

J is TRBJ2-2 and V is TRBV5-1; 7 nucleotides line up with TRBD1. J gave up 4 bases and V 4 bases, and 13 bases lay outside the gene matches. CDR3 length: 17 amino acids. CDR1 and CDR2 from the germline V gene are SGHRS and YFSETQ. The CDR3 DNA sequence: TGCGCCAGCAGCCCTGGTGGGACAGTAAGCCTCACCGGGGAGCTGTTTTTT. It specifies CASSPGGTVSLTGELFF.

The gene calls are TRBV18 and TRBJ1-1; D not resolved. V was shortened by 8 bases and J by 1 base, with 14 bases between the two germline ends. Per germline, CDR1 KGHSH and CDR2 LQKENI. This CDR3 is 14 amino acids long. The CDR3: CASASDRANTEAFF. DNA for the CDR3: TGTGCCAGCGCCAGCGATCGGGCGAACACTGAAGCTTTCTTT.

The chain recombines TRBV29-1 with TRBJ2-7; D is possibly TRBD2 (5 bases). Trimming took 5 bases from V and 3 from J, leaving 17 bases between them. The CDR3 extends over 14 amino acids. Germline loops: CDR1 SQVTM, CDR2 ANQGSEA. As DNA, the CDR3 is TGCAGCGTTCTCGCTCCGGGAAGGAGCTACGAGCAGTACTTC. This gives the protein CSVLAPGRSYEQYF.

The gene calls are TRBV4-1 and TRBJ1-5, with no clear D. Germline V gene lookup returns CDR1 MGHRA and CDR2 YSYEKL. The CDR3 is made up of 15 amino acids. Trimming left V 0 bases short and J 4 bases short, with 10 bases between. The CDR3 here is CASSQETVGNQPQHF. CDR3 DNA: TGCGCCAGCAGCCAAGAGACCGTGGGAAATCAGCCCCAGCATTTT.

V usage is TRBV30 and J usage is TRBJ2-7; TRBD2 might be the D (5 bases). The CDR3 length is 12 residues. The germline CDR1 and CDR2 sequences are GTSNPN and SVGIG (reference sequence). V was pared by 4 bases and J by 5 bases, with 12 bases between. CDR3 loop: CAWTGGHDEQYF. CDR3 sequence (DNA): TGTGCCTGGACGGGCGGGCATGACGAGCAGTACTTC.

The rearrangement joins TRBV9 to TRBJ1-2; D may be TRBD1 (6 bases). Germline CDR1 SGDLS, CDR2 YYNGEE. The CDR3 totals 15 residues. The germline V and J ends were trimmed by 0 bases and 8 bases, with 17 bases remaining between them. The CDR3 here is CASSVEGSGARGYTF. DNA of the CDR3: TGTGCCAGCAGCGTAGAGGGGTCAGGGGCACGAGGCTACACCTTC.

The genes are TRBV19 and TRBJ1-1; TRBD1 agrees at 7 bases. CDR3 length equals 14 residues. The germline V gene has CDR1 LNHDA and CDR2 SQIVND (reference sequence). V shed 4 bases, J shed 4 bases, and the junction held 6 bases outside the gene matches. The CDR3 sequence is CASSTLTGPTEAFF. CDR3 DNA sequence: TGTGCCAGTAGTACTCTGACAGGGCCCACTGAAGCTTTCTTT. Full variable domain (outside the CDR3, taken from reference TRBV19 and TRBJ1-1): DGGITQSPKYLFRKEGQNVTLSCEQNLNHDAMYWYRQDPGQGLRLIYYSQIVNDFQKGDIAEGYSVSREKKESFPLTVTSAQKNPTAFYLCASSTLTGPTEAFFGQGTRLTVV.

This chain uses TRBV5-6 with TRBJ2-3; D not certain. The CDR3 is made up of 15 amino acids. Germline V gene lookup returns CDR1 SGHDT and CDR2 YYEEEE. Trimming removed 4 bases at V and 2 bases at J, with 14 bases between. The CDR3 here is CASSRGPYSTDTQYF. For the CDR3, the DNA is TGTGCCAGCAGCCGTGGACCGTACTCCACAGATACGCAGTATTTT.

The chain carries TRBV6-5 and TRBJ1-1; tentative D call: TRBD1 (5 bases). Trimming took off 5 bases at V and 9 bases at J, with 16 bases between the two ends. Germline lookup yields CDR1 MNHEY and CDR2 SVGAGI. The CDR3 has 13 residues. The CDR3 sequence: CASSVREGGQAFF. The CDR3 region has the DNA TGTGCCAGCAGTGTCAGGGAAGGCGGGCAAGCTTTCTTT.

The CDR3 spells CASSEQTVPIYEQYF. CDR3 DNA: TGTGCCAGCAGTGAACAAACGGTTCCAATCTACGAGCAGTACTTC. The chain recombines TRBV6-1 with TRBJ2-7; D unresolved. Trimming cost V 2 bases and J 3 bases, with 14 bases left between them. This CDR3 has 15 residues. The V gene's germline CDR1 is MNHNS and CDR2 SASEGT.

The chain has TRBV5-4 and TRBJ2-3, with D perhaps matching TRBD2 (6 bases). Trimming cost V 3 bases and J 0 bases, with 17 bases left between them. The CDR3 loop spans 17 amino acids. The germline V gene has CDR1 SGHNT and CDR2 YYREEE (reference sequence). The CDR3 DNA reads as TGTGCCAGCAGCTACCCTCGCCGGGGGTCAAGCACAGATACGCAGTATTTT. This sequence encodes CASSYPRRGSSTDTQYF.

The V gene is TRBV18, the J gene TRBJ2-2; the D is unclear. The CDR3 loop spans 14 amino acids. V dropped 3 bases and J dropped 1 base, with 6 bases sitting between them. CDR1 and CDR2 from the germline V gene are KGHSH and LQKENI. The CDR3 bases are TGTGCCAGCTCACCTGGGTTGAACACCGGGGAGCTGTTTTTT. This encodes CASSPGLNTGELFF.

This rearrangement joins TRBV5-1 to TRBJ2-3; tentative D call: TRBD1 (6 bases). In germline, CDR1 is SGHRS, CDR2 YFSETQ. V was pared by 4 bases and J by 3 bases, with 12 bases between. The CDR3 runs 14 residues. The CDR3, as DNA: TGCGCCAGCAGCGCAGGGGCCCGGACAGATACGCAGTATTTT. This encodes CASSAGARTDTQYF.

The gene calls are TRBV5-1 and TRBJ2-2; TRBD2 might be the D (7 bases). This CDR3 has 15 residues. V lost 4 bases and J lost 3, with 13 bases in between. The germline V gene has CDR1 SGHRS and CDR2 YFSETQ. The CDR3 region is CASSQAGGHTGELFF. The DNA for the CDR3 is TGCGCCAGCAGCCAGGCCGGGGGGCACACCGGGGAGCTGTTTTTT.

The rearrangement uses TRBV6-1 and TRBJ1-6, with a tentative D call TRBD1 (6 bases). The CDR3 runs 14 residues. From germline, CDR1 is MNHNS and CDR2 SASEGT. The V and J ends lost 6 bases and 9 bases respectively, with 15 bases between them. In DNA form, the CDR3 reads TGTGCCAGCAGCATCACAGAGGGGGTTTCACCCCTCCACTTT. This sequence encodes CASSITEGVSPLHF.

This chain joins TRBV18 and TRBJ2-5; 9 bases align to TRBD1. This CDR3 has 14 residues. Germline V gene data show CDR1 as KGHSH and CDR2 as LQKENI. V was pared by 0 bases and J by 6 bases, with 2 bases of the junction left unmatched. As DNA, the CDR3 is TGTGCCAGCTCACCACCAGGACAGGGGCAGACCCAGTACTTC. This encodes CASSPPGQGQTQYF.

V usage is TRBV7-2 and J usage is TRBJ2-3; D tentatively reads TRBD1 or TRBD2 (6 bases each). V was shortened by 2 bases and J by 1 base, with 10 bases between the two germline ends. From germline, CDR1 is SGHTA and CDR2 FQGNSA. CDR3 length: 15 amino acids. The CDR3 sequence: CASSLFRGRTDTQYF. As DNA, the CDR3 is TGTGCCAGCAGCTTATTCCGGGGGCGCACAGATACGCAGTATTTT.

This chain joins TRBV27 and TRBJ2-5; 8 bases align to TRBD1. CDR1 MNHEY and CDR2 SMNVEV come from the germline V gene (reference sequence). The J segment lost 5 bases and the V segment lost 3 bases, leaving 8 bases of the junction unmatched. The CDR3 loop spans 15 amino acids. Here the CDR3 DNA reads TGTGCCAGCAGTTTCGAGCAGGGGGCGAGGGAGACCCAGTACTTC. Amino acids: CASSFEQGARETQYF.

V usage is TRBV2 and J usage is TRBJ2-5; 8 bases match TRBD1. Germline CDR1 and CDR2: SNHLY and FYNNEI. V dropped 4 bases and J dropped 0; count of bases not matched to a gene: 4. This CDR3 contains 15 residues. CDR3 DNA sequence: TGTGCCAGCAGTGGGACAGGGACGTACCAAGAGACCCAGTACTTC. Protein sequence: CASSGTGTYQETQYF.

The CDR3 coding sequence is TGCGCCAGCAGTGAGTCTACAGTCAGGTACGAGCAGTACTTC. Amino acid sequence: CASSESTVRYEQYF. The V call is TRBV10-2, the J call TRBJ2-7; D unclear. This CDR3 contains 14 residues. Germline assignment: CDR1 WSHSY and CDR2 SAAADI. V was cut by 0 bases and J by 4 bases, with 10 bases left in between.

The V call is TRBV7-9, the J call TRBJ1-2; 9 bases are a match to TRBD1. Trimming cost V 1 base and J 10 bases; bases outside gene matches: 13. The CDR3 totals 16 residues. The V gene's germline CDR1 is SEHNR and CDR2 FQNEAQ (reference sequence). CDR3 nucleotides: TGTGCCAGCAGCTTAGGGGACAGGGCCGACCGCTTTTTCTACACCTTC. Its protein product is CASSLGDRADRFFYTF.

The chain carries TRBV5-5 and TRBJ2-5; possibly TRBD1 for D (6 bases). The CDR3 consists of 14 residues. Trimming cost V 2 bases and J 5 bases, with 13 bases left between them. Germline CDR1 SGHKS, CDR2 YYEKEE (reference sequence). The CDR3 bases are TGTGCCAGCAGCTTTGGACAGCTTCAGGAGACCCAGTACTTC. Its translation: CASSFGQLQETQYF.

The chain employs TRBV7-3 and TRBJ2-1, with 12 bases identical to TRBD2. CDR1 and CDR2 (germline): SGHTA, FQGTGA. The CDR3 is 13 amino acids. Germline trimming cut 5 bases from V and 14 bases from J; bases unmatched to any gene: 7. DNA of the CDR3: TGTGCCAGCAGCGCCCGGACTAGCGGGGAGAAGTTCTTC. Translation gives CASSARTSGEKFF.

This clone occurred once. This chain links TRBV7-9 with TRBJ1-4, with D unclear. The CDR3 runs 18 residues. The germline CDR1 and CDR2 sequences are SEHNR and FQNEAQ (reference sequence). Trimming stripped 0 bases from V and 0 bases from J, with 14 bases between. The CDR3 is CASSLAGQAIATNEKLFF. CDR3 nucleotide sequence: TGTGCCAGCAGCTTAGCTGGGCAGGCAATCGCAACTAATGAAAAACTGTTTTTT.

As DNA, the CDR3 is TGCGCCAGCAGCGCCCGGGACAGGGATAAGGGCTACACCTTC. Protein product: CASSARDRDKGYTF. The chain couples TRBV4-1 to TRBJ1-2, with 9 bases identical to TRBD1. V was clipped by 5 bases and J by 8 bases; unmatched bases: 9. Germline lookup yields CDR1 MGHRA and CDR2 YSYEKL. The CDR3 runs 14 residues.